The rows below give T cell receptor beta chains drawn from one sample of a study of OX40 agonist ivuxolimab in advanced cancers. TCRdb's table, derived via immunoSEQ multiplex PCR, lists solely in-frame clones and lacks some. Here the sample spans about 69,000 clones, approximately 93% being singletons. The sample in question was CD4+ or CD8+ T cells sorted from blood, obtained in a trial of the OX40 agonist ivuxolimab. Receptors originate from an adult with an advanced solid tumor such as melanoma, head and neck, liver or kidney cancer. Both conserved end residues are part of each CDR3. Fields, in order: D gene, clone size, V gene, J gene, CDR3 DNA, CDR3 protein. A D gene is named only where the DNA matches it firmly. Some rows have no size entry. The others give once, few or many, or a class for an expanded clone.

-	-	TRBV6-6	TRBJ1-5	TGTGCCAGCAGCAGCCATAGCAATCAGCCCCAGCATTTT	CASSSHSNQPQHF
TRBD1	-	TRBV19	TRBJ2-1	TGTGCCAGTACCCCAGCCGCGACAGGGGGTCGGGAGCAGTTCTTC	CASTPAATGGREQFF
TRBD1	-	TRBV6-5	TRBJ2-7	TGTGCCAGCAGTTACTCTTTTACAGGGGGCCTTATCGAGCAGTACTTC	CASSYSFTGGLIEQYF
TRBD2	-	TRBV5-1	TRBJ2-1	TGCGCCAGCAGCTACGGACTAGCGGGCGGTTCCTACAATGAGCAGTTCTTC	CASSYGLAGGSYNEQFF
-	once	TRBV7-2	TRBJ2-7	TGTGCCAGCAGCTTAGAGGCAGGGGACCTCTACGAGCAGTACTTC	CASSLEAGDLYEQYF
-	-	TRBV19	TRBJ1-4	TGTGCCAGTACCCAGTCGGGTGGGAAACTGTTTTTT	CASTQSGGKLFF
TRBD1	-	TRBV5-1	TRBJ2-1	TGCGCCAGCAGCTCCGGGACAGGGTATTACAATGAGCAGTTCTTC	CASSSGTGYYNEQFF
TRBD2	-	TRBV18	TRBJ2-3	TGTGCCAGCTCACCTGGACTAGCGGGAACAGATACGCAGTATTTT	CASSPGLAGTDTQYF
-	-	TRBV2	TRBJ1-1	TGTGCCAGCATTTTGACAGGTACCATGAACACTGAAGCTTTCTTT	CASILTGTMNTEAFF
-	once	TRBV18	TRBJ1-1	TGTGCCAGCTCACCACCTTCCCTAAGCGGTCAGAACACTGAAGCTTTCTTT	CASSPPSLSGQNTEAFF
TRBD2	-	TRBV7-3	TRBJ2-1	TGTGCCAGCAGCCCGGGACTAGCGGGAGTGGGCGTGCAGTTCTTC	CASSPGLAGVGVQFF
-	-	TRBV9	TRBJ1-1	TGTGCCAGCAGCGTAGAAGCAGGGTTTGGCACTGAAGCTTTCTTT	CASSVEAGFGTEAFF
-	-	TRBV10-2	TRBJ1-1	TGCGCCAGCAGTGACACGGGCCCCCGAGGTGAAGCTTTCTTT	CASSDTGPRGEAFF
-	-	TRBV10-2	TRBJ2-1	TGCGCCAGCAGTGAGTTGGCAACATACTCCTACAATGAGCAGTTCTTC	CASSELATYSYNEQFF
-	-	TRBV16	TRBJ2-3	TGTGCCAGCAGCCAAGAAAGAGGAGGGACTGATACGCAGTATTTT	CASSQERGGTDTQYF
TRBD1	-	TRBV6-1	TRBJ1-1	TGTGCCAGCAGAAGGACAGGGGACGCGAACACTGAAGCTTTCTTT	CASRRTGDANTEAFF
-	-	TRBV5-6	TRBJ2-7	TGTGCCAGCAGCCAGCCCGGGGAGTACGAGCAGTACTTC	CASSQPGEYEQYF
-	-	TRBV10-1	TRBJ2-7	TGCGCCAGCAGTCCGGGACGGACCAGGGAGCAGTACTTC	CASSPGRTREQYF
TRBD1	few	TRBV9	TRBJ1-6	TGTGCCAGCAGCGTAGCTGGGGACAGTCTTTATCCCCTCCACTTT	CASSVAGDSLYPLHF
TRBD1	few	TRBV4-2	TRBJ1-2	TGTGCCAGCAGCCCAGGACAGGACTATGGCTACACCTTC	CASSPGQDYGYTF
-	-	TRBV6-5	TRBJ1-6	TGTGCCAGCAGCCCCGGGGGGGTTCACGATTCACCCCTCCACTTT	CASSPGGVHDSPLHF
-	-	TRBV5-1	TRBJ1-3	TGCGCCAGCAGCTTGGAAACAGCTCTTCTAAGGGGAAACACCATATATTTT	CASSLETALLRGNTIYF
TRBD2	-	TRBV2	TRBJ2-3	TGTGCCAGCACCCGGGGCGGGAGGACAGATACGCAGTATTTT	CASTRGGRTDTQYF
-	-	TRBV5-1	TRBJ2-7	TGCGCCAGCAGCTTCAGTAAGGTTGGGGATTCCTACGAGCAGTACTTC	CASSFSKVGDSYEQYF
TRBD1	-	TRBV19	TRBJ2-2	TGTGCCAGTAGGACAGGGGGCGCGAGCACCGGGGAGCTGTTTTTT	CASRTGGASTGELFF
TRBD2	-	TRBV11-2	TRBJ2-1	TGTGCCAGCAGACGAACTAGCGGGAGAACCTACAATGAGCAGTTCTTC	CASRRTSGRTYNEQFF
-	-	TRBV19	TRBJ2-1	TGTGCCAGTAGTATTACTACCCTCTACAATGAGCAGTTCTTC	CASSITTLYNEQFF
-	-	TRBV28	TRBJ1-2	TGTGCCAGCAGTTTGGCAGCTAACTATGGCTACACCTTC	CASSLAANYGYTF
TRBD2	-	TRBV11-2	TRBJ2-1	TGTGCCAGCAGCCCGGGACTAGCGGGAGGAAACAATGAGCAGTTCTTC	CASSPGLAGGNNEQFF
-	-	TRBV28	TRBJ1-1	TGTGCCAGCAGGTCGGGACACACTGAAGCTTTCTTT	CASRSGHTEAFF
-	-	TRBV4-1	TRBJ1-2	TGCGCCAGCAGCCAAGATAGTTTATGGGGGGCCAACTATGGCTACACCTTC	CASSQDSLWGANYGYTF
TRBD1	-	TRBV5-1	TRBJ2-7	TGCGCCAGCAGCTTATCGGGGACAGGGGGAACCTACGAGCAGTACTTC	CASSLSGTGGTYEQYF
-	-	TRBV5-6	TRBJ2-7	TGTGCCAGCAGCCGGCGGGTGGGGGTAGCAGGGGACCACGAGCAGTACTTC	CASSRRVGVAGDHEQYF
-	-	TRBV18	TRBJ2-7	TGTGCCAGCTCACCGACGCAATCTAACGAGCAGTACTTC	CASSPTQSNEQYF
TRBD2	-	TRBV10-3	TRBJ2-1	TGTGCCATCAGCAGGACTAGCGGGAGGAACAACAATGAGCAGTTCTTC	CAISRTSGRNNNEQFF
-	-	TRBV15	TRBJ1-1	TGTGCCACCAGCAGAGACAGGACGAACACTGAAGCTTTCTTT	CATSRDRTNTEAFF
-	-	TRBV28	TRBJ1-2	TGTGCCAGCACCGAGAAGGGGGTCCTTGGCTACACCTTC	CASTEKGVLGYTF
TRBD2	once	TRBV11-2	TRBJ2-5	TGTGCCAGCAGCCAACATTTAGCGGGAGGGTACCAAGAGACCCAGTACTTC	CASSQHLAGGYQETQYF
TRBD1	-	TRBV6-1	TRBJ1-3	TGTGCCAGCAGTGAAAGGACAGGGAGCTCTGGAAACACCATATATTTT	CASSERTGSSGNTIYF
-	-	TRBV10-2	TRBJ2-7	TGCGCCAGCTCTAGTATCGACGAGCAGTACTTC	CASSSIDEQYF
-	once	TRBV5-4	TRBJ2-1	TGTGCCAGCAGCTTTGCCCAGACTCCGTATGAGCAGTTCTTC	CASSFAQTPYEQFF
-	-	TRBV9	TRBJ2-7	TGTGCCAGCAGCGTAGGTATAAACTCCTACGAGCAGTACTTC	CASSVGINSYEQYF
TRBD1	-	TRBV18	TRBJ1-5	TGTGCCAGCTCAACCGGGACAGTAAATCAGCCCCAGCATTTT	CASSTGTVNQPQHF
TRBD1	few	TRBV2	TRBJ1-1	TGTGCCAGCAGGAGGACAGGGAACACTGAAGCTTTCTTT	CASRRTGNTEAFF
TRBD1	-	TRBV7-9	TRBJ2-7	TGTGCCAGCAGCGCTGACCCGGGACAGGGATCCCACGAGCAGTACTTC	CASSADPGQGSHEQYF
-	-	TRBV6-1	TRBJ2-3	TGTGCCAGCAGTGAGTGGGGCTTAGATACGCAGTATTTT	CASSEWGLDTQYF
-	-	TRBV6-6	TRBJ1-5	TGTGCCAGCAGTGACCAGGGTTATAGCAATCAGCCCCAGCATTTT	CASSDQGYSNQPQHF
-	-	TRBV2	TRBJ2-3	TGTGCCAGCAAGGGTCGCAGCGGTACGCAGTATTTT	CASKGRSGTQYF
-	-	TRBV19	TRBJ1-1	TGTGCCAGTAGTACGGACAGTTCGGGCACTGAAGCTTTCTTT	CASSTDSSGTEAFF
-	-	TRBV30	TRBJ2-7	TGTGCCTGGAGTGTAGGCAGGGGTTCCTACGAGCAGTACTTC	CAWSVGRGSYEQYF
-	-	TRBV7-9	TRBJ2-5	TGTGCCAGCAGCTTAAGGACCGGACGGCCAGGGTCCCAGTACTTC	CASSLRTGRPGSQYF
-	-	TRBV11-2	TRBJ2-2	TGTGCCAGCAGCTTATATGGGTCCGGGGAGCTGTTTTTT	CASSLYGSGELFF